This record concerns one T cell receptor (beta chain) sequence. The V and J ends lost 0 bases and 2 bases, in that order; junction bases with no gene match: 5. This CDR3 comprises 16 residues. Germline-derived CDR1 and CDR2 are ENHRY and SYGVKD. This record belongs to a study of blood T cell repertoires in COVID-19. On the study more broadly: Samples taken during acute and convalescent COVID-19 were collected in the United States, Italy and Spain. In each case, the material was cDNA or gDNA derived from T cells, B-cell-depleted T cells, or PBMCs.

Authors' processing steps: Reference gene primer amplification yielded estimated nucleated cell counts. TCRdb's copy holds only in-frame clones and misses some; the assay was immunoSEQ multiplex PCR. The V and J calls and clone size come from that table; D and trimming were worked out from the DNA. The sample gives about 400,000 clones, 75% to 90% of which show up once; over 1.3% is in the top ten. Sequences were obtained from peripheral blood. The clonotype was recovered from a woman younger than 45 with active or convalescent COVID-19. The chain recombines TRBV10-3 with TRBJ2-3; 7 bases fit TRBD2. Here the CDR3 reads CAISESMGGTTDTQYF. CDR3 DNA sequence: TGTGCCATCAGTGAGTCGATGGGGGGGACCACAGATACGCAGTATTTT.